This TCR beta chain was recovered during a study of lymphopenia after photon versus proton radiotherapy. Study observations and caveats: Oligoclonal CD8+ Temra expansion after nadir drove photon patients' diversity drop.

The CDR3 sequence is 15 residues long. V was clipped by 2 bases and J by 5 bases, with 12 bases between them. From germline, CDR1 is LNHDA and CDR2 SQIVND (reference sequence). This clone was seen once. Antigen unknown. TCRdb's table, derived via immunoSEQ multiplex PCR, lists solely in-frame clones and lacks some. The sample carries around 26,000 clones, more than 90% recorded once. Sequences were derived from peripheral blood, sampled from a patient treated with photon-based radiotherapy. The TCR was taken from a woman aged 45-65 years with cholangiocarcinoma. The chain uses TRBV19 and TRBJ2-2; weak D call: TRBD1 (6 bases). CDR3 sequence reads: CASSIIPQGTGELFF. The CDR3 DNA reads TGTGCCAGTAGTATAATTCCACAGGGTACCGGGGAGCTGTTTTTT.